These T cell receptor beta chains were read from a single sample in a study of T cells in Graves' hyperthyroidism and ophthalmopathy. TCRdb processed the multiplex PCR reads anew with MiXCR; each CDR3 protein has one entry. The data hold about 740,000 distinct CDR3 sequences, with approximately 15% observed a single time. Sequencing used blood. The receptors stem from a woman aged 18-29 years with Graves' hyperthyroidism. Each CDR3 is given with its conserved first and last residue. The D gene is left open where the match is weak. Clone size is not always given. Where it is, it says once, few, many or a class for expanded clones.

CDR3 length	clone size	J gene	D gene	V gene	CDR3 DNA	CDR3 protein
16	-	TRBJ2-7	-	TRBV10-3	TGTGCCATCAGTGAGAGGGCGGCGGGTAGCTCCTACGAGCAGTACTTC	CAISERAAGSSYEQYF
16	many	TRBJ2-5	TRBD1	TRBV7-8	TGTGCCAGCAGCTTGGCCAGGGGGCGCTCGAAAGAGACCCAGTACTTC	CASSLARGRSKETQYF
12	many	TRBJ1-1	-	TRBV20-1	TGCAGTGCTAGCGGGGGATACACTGAAGCTTTCTTT	CSASGGYTEAFF
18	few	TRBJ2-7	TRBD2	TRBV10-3	TGTGCCATCAGAAGGGCAGGGGGTTTTAGCGGGAGATCTGGCGAGCAGTACTTC	CAIRRAGGFSGRSGEQYF
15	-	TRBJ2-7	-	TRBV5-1	TGCGCCAGCAGCCCGTCTTGGGACACAATTTCAGAGCAGTACTTC	CASSPSWDTISEQYF
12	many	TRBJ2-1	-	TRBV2	TGTGCCAGCATCATGGGGGCTTATGAGCAGTTCTTC	CASIMGAYEQFF
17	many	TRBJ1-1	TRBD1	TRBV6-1	TGTGCCAGCAGCCCCCTCCGTGGGGACAGGGCCAACACTGAAGCTTTCTTT	CASSPLRGDRANTEAFF
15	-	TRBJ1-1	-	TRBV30	TGTGCCTGGGGCCCCGGATGGGTGGCGAACACTGAAGCTTTCTTT	CAWGPGWVANTEAFF
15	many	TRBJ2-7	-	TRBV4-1	TGCGCCAGCAGCCCCGGGCCAACAGTCGGCCACGAGCAGTACTTC	CASSPGPTVGHEQYF
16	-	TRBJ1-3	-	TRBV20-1	TGCAGTGCTCCTAACCCCGACAGGTCCGAAACAAACACCATATATTTT	CSAPNPDRSETNTIYF
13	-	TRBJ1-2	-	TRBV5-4	TGTGCCAGCAGCCGGGACACTCCCTATGGCTACACCTTC	CASSRDTPYGYTF
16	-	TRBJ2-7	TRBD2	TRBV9	TGTGCCAGCAGCGTCACTAGCGGGTCCATTCCCTACGAGCAGTACTTC	CASSVTSGSIPYEQYF
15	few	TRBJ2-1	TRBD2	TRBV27	TGTGCCAGCCGATTTTCCCTTAGCGGGCCCAATGAGCAGTTCTTC	CASRFSLSGPNEQFF
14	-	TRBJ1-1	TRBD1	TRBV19	TGTGCCAGTAGTGAGACAGGGTCGCGCACTGAAGCTTTCTTT	CASSETGSRTEAFF
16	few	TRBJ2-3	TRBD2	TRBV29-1	TGCAGCGTTGGCGGGTGGACGACTAGCGGAATAGATACGCAGTATTTT	CSVGGWTTSGIDTQYF
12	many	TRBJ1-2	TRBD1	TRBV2	TGTGCCAGCTGGGACAGGGTAGATGGCTACACCTTC	CASWDRVDGYTF
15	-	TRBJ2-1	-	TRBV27	TGTGCCAGCAGTTTATGGGGGGGGCCCACAAATGAGCAGTTCTTC	CASSLWGGPTNEQFF
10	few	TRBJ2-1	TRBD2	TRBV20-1	TGCAGTGCTAGAACCAGGGAGGGGTTCTTC	CSARTREGFF
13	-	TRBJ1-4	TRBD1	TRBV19	TGTGCCAGCCGGGACAGCGAGGATGAAAAACTGTTTTTT	CASRDSEDEKLFF
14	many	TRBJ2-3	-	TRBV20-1	TGCAGTGCTATAGCCGGAGGGGGCACAGATACGCAGTATTTT	CSAIAGGGTDTQYF
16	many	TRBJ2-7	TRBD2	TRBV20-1	TGCAGTGCTAGACCGACTCTAGCGGGAGGGCCGCGCGAGCAGTACTTC	CSARPTLAGGPREQYF
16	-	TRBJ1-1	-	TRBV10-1	TGCGCCAGCAGTCAGACCAAATCGAAACGGGACACTGAAGCTTTCTTT	CASSQTKSKRDTEAFF
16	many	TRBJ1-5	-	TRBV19	TGTGCCAGTAGTATCACAGGAAGACGGGGCAATCAGCCCCAGCATTTT	CASSITGRRGNQPQHF
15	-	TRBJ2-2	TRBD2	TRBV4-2	TGTGCCAGCAGCCAAGAGGGACTATCAACCGGGGAGCTGTTTTTT	CASSQEGLSTGELFF
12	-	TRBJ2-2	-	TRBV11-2	TGTGCCAGCGTGACGAACACCGGGGAGCTGTTTTTT	CASVTNTGELFF
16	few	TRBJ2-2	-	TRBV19	TGTGCCAGTAGTACCCCAACTAGATCCCGCACCGGGGAGCTGTTTTTT	CASSTPTRSRTGELFF
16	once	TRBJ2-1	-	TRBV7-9	TGTGCCAGCAGCCCGAACTATGGTCGGACGTGGAATGAGCAGTTCTTC	CASSPNYGRTWNEQFF
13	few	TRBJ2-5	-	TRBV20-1	TGCAGTGCCGGGTGGGTGGGGAAAGAGACCCAGTACTTC	CSAGWVGKETQYF
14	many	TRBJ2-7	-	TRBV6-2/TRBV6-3	TGTGCCAGCAGACCTCCCAGACGGATTTACGAGCAGTACTTC	CASRPPRRIYEQYF
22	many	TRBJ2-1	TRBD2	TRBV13	TGTGCCAGCAGCTTACTCTTGGATACCGGGACTAGCGGGTTTAGCTCCTACAATGAGCAGTTCTTC	CASSLLLDTGTSGFSSYNEQFF
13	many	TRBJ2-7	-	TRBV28	TGTGCCAGCATCGGCCAGAGCTCCTACGAGCAGTACTTC	CASIGQSSYEQYF
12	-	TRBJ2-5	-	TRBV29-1	TGCAGCGCCCAGGGGGGCCAAGAGACCCAGTACTTC	CSAQGGQETQYF
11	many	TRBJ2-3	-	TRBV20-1	TGCAGTGCTAGGATCACAGATACGCAGTATTTT	CSARITDTQYF
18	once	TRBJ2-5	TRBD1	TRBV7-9	TGTGCCAGCAGCTTTAGCTATACCCGGGACAGGGACCAAGAGACCCAGTACTTC	CASSFSYTRDRDQETQYF
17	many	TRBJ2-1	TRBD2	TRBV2	TGTGCCAGCAAAGGACTAGCGGGTGCTGGACCCTACAATGAGCAGTTCTTC	CASKGLAGAGPYNEQFF
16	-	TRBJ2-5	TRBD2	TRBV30	TGTGCCTGGAGTCCTGGACTAGCGGGATTGTATGAGACCCAGTACTTC	CAWSPGLAGLYETQYF
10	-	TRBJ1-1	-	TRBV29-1	TGCAGCGCCCGACGGGTTGAAGCTTTCTTT	CSARRVEAFF
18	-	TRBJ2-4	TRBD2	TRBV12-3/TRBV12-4	TGTGCCAGCAGTTTAGAGAGCGGGGCCCATCAAGCCAAAAGCATTCAGTACTTC	CASSLESGAHQAKSIQYF
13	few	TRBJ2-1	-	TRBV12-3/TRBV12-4	TGTGCCAGCAGTGTCCGGGGTTACCTTGAGCAGTTCTTC	CASSVRGYLEQFF
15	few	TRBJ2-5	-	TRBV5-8	TGCGCCAGCAGCGCCAGAGGGCTAGCAAAAGAGACCCAGTACTTC	CASSARGLAKETQYF